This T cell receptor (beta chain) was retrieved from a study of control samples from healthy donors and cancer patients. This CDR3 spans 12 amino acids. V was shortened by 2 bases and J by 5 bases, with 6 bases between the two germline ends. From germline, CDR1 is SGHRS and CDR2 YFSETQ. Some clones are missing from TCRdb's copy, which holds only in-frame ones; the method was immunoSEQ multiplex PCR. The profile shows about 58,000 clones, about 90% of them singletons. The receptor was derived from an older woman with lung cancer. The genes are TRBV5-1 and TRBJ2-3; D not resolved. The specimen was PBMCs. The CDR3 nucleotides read TGCGCCAGCAGCTTTTCTGAAGATACGCAGTATTTT. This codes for CASSFSEDTQYF.